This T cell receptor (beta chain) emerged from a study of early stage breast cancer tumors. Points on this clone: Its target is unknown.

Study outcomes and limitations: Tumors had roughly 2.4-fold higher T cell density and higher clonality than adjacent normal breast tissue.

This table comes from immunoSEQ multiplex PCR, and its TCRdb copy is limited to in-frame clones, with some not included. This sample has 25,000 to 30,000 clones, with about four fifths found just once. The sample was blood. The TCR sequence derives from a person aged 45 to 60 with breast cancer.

The CDR3, as DNA: TGTGCCAGCAGCGCCGGGACGCCGGCCTACGAGCAGTACTTC. It encodes CASSAGTPAYEQYF. The V and J genes are TRBV9 and TRBJ2-7, with D perhaps assigned TRBD1 or TRBD2 (5 bases each). This CDR3 spans 14 amino acids. The V and J ends lost 3 bases and 2 bases respectively, with 12 bases between them. The germline CDR1 and CDR2 sequences are SGDLS and YYNGEE.